Shown below are 31 T cell receptor beta chains from a single sample sequenced in a study of OX40 agonist ivuxolimab in advanced cancers. Sequencing was performed with immunoSEQ multiplex PCR; in TCRdb, only in-frame clones are kept and a portion is missing. The sample lists about 60,000 clones; 90% to 95% were seen once. Source: CD4+ or CD8+ T cells sorted from blood, taken in a trial of the OX40 agonist ivuxolimab. These receptors were taken from an adult with an advanced solid tumor such as melanoma, head and neck, liver or kidney cancer.

CDR3 nucleotides: TGTGCCAGCAGGGGGACACGAACTAACTATGGCTACACCTTC. This gives the protein CASRGTRTNYGYTF. The J gene is TRBJ1-2, the V gene TRBV14; the D gene is possibly TRBD1 (6 bases). The CDR3 totals 14 residues. CDR1 and CDR2 (germline): SGHDN, FVKESK. V was pared by 6 bases and J by 0 bases, with 11 bases between.

This clone appeared once. This sequence joins TRBV9 and TRBJ2-3; 8 positions agree with TRBD2. CDR1 SGDLS and CDR2 YYNGEE come from the germline V gene. J was trimmed by 0 bases and V by 3 bases; bases with no gene match: 9. This CDR3 is 17 amino acids long. The CDR3 DNA reads as TGTGCCAGCAGCGGGGGACAAGCGGGAGCGAGCACAGATACGCAGTATTTT. Its translation: CASSGGQAGASTDTQYF.

The rearrangement joins TRBV6-5 to TRBJ2-7; a weak D match, TRBD1 (6 bases). CDR3 length: 15 amino acids. With 0 bases removed from V and 1 base from J, the gap between germline ends came to 10 bases. The germline V gene has CDR1 MNHEY and CDR2 SVGAGI. The CDR3 reads CASSYSPTGSYEQYV. In DNA form, the CDR3 reads TGTGCCAGCAGTTACTCTCCGACAGGATCCTACGAGCAGTACGTC.

The rearrangement uses TRBV4-3 and TRBJ2-7; perhaps TRBD1 as D (5 bases). Germline V lookup: CDR1 LGHNA, CDR2 YSLEER. The CDR3 spans 16 residues. Trimming removed 2 bases at V and 4 bases at J, with 18 bases between. CDR3 sequence (DNA): TGCGCCAGCAGCCAATTCCATAAGGGGATTCGGTACGAGCAGTACTTC. Amino acid sequence: CASSQFHKGIRYEQYF.

By frequency in the sample, this clone is large (0.1 to 1%). This sequence joins TRBV6-5 and TRBJ1-2; 10 bases align to TRBD1. J was trimmed by 1 base and V by 3 bases; bases with no gene match: 5. The germline V gene has CDR1 MNHEY and CDR2 SVGAGI. There are 16 residues in the CDR3. DNA for the CDR3: TGTGCCAGCAGTTATACGACAGGGGGCTTTAACTATGGCTACACCTTC. It is translated as CASSYTTGGFNYGYTF.

This clone has only a few counts. The chain couples TRBV19 to TRBJ1-5, with TRBD1 identical over 7 bases. Germline CDR1 is LNHDA and CDR2 is SQIVND (reference sequence). J lost 7 bases, V lost 3 bases, and 6 bases had no gene match. The CDR3 runs to 14 residues. The CDR3 is CASSIQGVYQPQHF. The CDR3 DNA reads TGTGCCAGTAGTATTCAGGGGGTTTACCAGCCCCAGCATTTT.

The chain couples TRBV2 to TRBJ1-4; tentative D call: TRBD1 (6 bases). The CDR3 has 17 residues. Per germline, CDR1 SNHLY and CDR2 FYNNEI. The germline V and J ends were trimmed by 5 bases and 7 bases, with 23 bases remaining between them. Here the CDR3 DNA reads TGTGCCAGCAGTCGGATCGCCGGTGGGGGCCCTAGTGAAAAACTGTTTTTT. This translates into CASSRIAGGGPSEKLFF.

This clone was found once. The rearrangement uses TRBV29-1 and TRBJ2-7; TRBD1 aligns across 8 bases. V dropped 4 bases and J dropped 2; count of bases not matched to a gene: 4. The germline CDR1 and CDR2 sequences are SQVTM and ANQGSEA. The CDR3 runs 13 residues. For the CDR3, the DNA is TGCAGCGTTGGGACAGGGTGGACCTACGAGCAGTACTTC. It translates to CSVGTGWTYEQYF.

CDR3 region: CASSLVEDYGYTF. For the CDR3, the DNA is TGTGCCAGCAGCTTGGTAGAGGATTATGGCTACACCTTC. The chain recombines TRBV5-5 with TRBJ1-2, with D unresolved. CDR3 length: 13 residues. Germline V gene lookup returns CDR1 SGHKS and CDR2 YYEKEE (reference sequence). Trimming left V 0 bases short and J 5 bases short, with 8 bases between.

The rearrangement uses TRBV6-8 and TRBJ1-6; D unresolved. CDR3 length: 15 amino acids. The germline CDR1 and CDR2 sequences are MNHGY and SAAAGT. Trimming cost V 7 bases and J 5 bases, with 15 bases left between them. CDR3 protein: CASIKPQPNNSPLHF. CDR3 DNA sequence: TGTGCCAGCATCAAACCTCAGCCGAATAATTCACCCCTCCACTTT.

The CDR3 DNA reads as TGTGCCAGCAGCCCTAGTGGATGGGGCGAGCAGTACTTC. It codes for CASSPSGWGEQYF. The chain links TRBV9 to TRBJ2-7; D unresolved. V lost 4 bases, J lost 6 bases, and 14 bases lay in between. There are 13 residues in the CDR3. Germline V CDR1 and CDR2: SGDLS, YYNGEE.

This chain links TRBV27 with TRBJ1-1; 10 bases fit TRBD1. The CDR3 is 14 amino acids. Germline values: CDR1 MNHEY, CDR2 SMNVEV (reference sequence). V dropped 6 bases and J dropped 5; count of bases not matched to a gene: 6. CDR3 region: CASSFDRGQTEAFF. Written as DNA, the CDR3 is TGTGCCAGCAGCTTCGACAGGGGGCAAACTGAAGCTTTCTTT.

This clone has only one observation. The chain couples TRBV4-1 to TRBJ2-5, with 10 bases lining up with TRBD2. The germline gives CDR1 MGHRA, CDR2 YSYEKL. This CDR3 is built from 16 residues. The V segment lost 0 bases and the J segment 5 bases; nucleotides outside the gene matches: 6. The CDR3 protein is CASSQEILAGQETQYF. CDR3 nucleotide sequence: TGCGCCAGCAGCCAAGAGATACTAGCGGGACAGGAGACCCAGTACTTC.

The genes are TRBV28 and TRBJ2-2, with TRBD1 identical over 10 bases. CDR1 is MDHEN and CDR2 is SYDVKM in the germline V gene. V lost 4 bases, J lost 1 base, and 3 bases stayed unmatched. The CDR3 totals 16 residues. The CDR3, as DNA: TGTGCCAGCAGTTCAAGGGACAGGGGGAACACCGGGGAGCTGTTTTTT. It encodes CASSSRDRGNTGELFF.

The rearrangement uses TRBV6-5 and TRBJ2-3; D is uncertain. V was clipped by 0 bases and J by 0 bases, with 10 bases between them. Germline CDR1 MNHEY, CDR2 SVGAGI. The CDR3 is 16 amino acids. This chain's CDR3 is CASSYSLRASTDTQYF. CDR3 in DNA: TGTGCCAGCAGTTACTCATTAAGAGCTAGCACAGATACGCAGTATTTT.

The rearrangement joins TRBV4-2 to TRBJ2-2; no reliable D call. The CDR3 length is 17 residues. Trimming left V 0 bases short and J 5 bases short, with 16 bases between. CDR1 LGHNA and CDR2 YNFKEQ come from the germline V gene. The CDR3 DNA reads as TGTGCCAGCAGCCAAGATGTTATGGCCGTTGGGACCGGGGAGCTGTTTTTT. Protein: CASSQDVMAVGTGELFF.

The CDR3 region has the DNA TGTGCCAGTAGTATTGTTTGGACAGAGAACACCGGGGAGCTGTTTTTT. The encoded protein is CASSIVWTENTGELFF. This rearrangement joins TRBV19 to TRBJ2-2; D may be TRBD1 (6 bases). The CDR3 spans 16 residues. Trimming shortened V by 3 bases and J by 1 base, and 12 bases separated the two germline ends. Per the germline V gene, CDR1 is LNHDA and CDR2 is SQIVND (reference sequence).

The chain recombines TRBV6-1 with TRBJ2-7, with 10 bases matching TRBD2. Germline CDR1 reads MNHNS; CDR2 reads SASEGT. The V segment lost 3 bases and the J segment 12 bases; nucleotides outside the gene matches: 20. The CDR3 covers 17 residues. This CDR3 is CASSDEKVGSGRAARYF. The CDR3 coding sequence is TGTGCCAGCAGTGATGAGAAAGTTGGCAGCGGGAGGGCCGCGAGGTACTTC.

This rearrangement joins TRBV7-2 to TRBJ2-1, with unresolved D. V shed 2 bases and J shed 5 bases, with 7 bases lying between them. In germline, CDR1 is SGHTA, CDR2 FQGNSA. This CDR3 spans 13 amino acids. The CDR3 DNA reads as TGTGCCAGCAGCTTACTCCCACACAATGAGCAGTTCTTC. Translating it yields CASSLLPHNEQFF.

This clone was counted a single time. The chain links TRBV27 to TRBJ2-4, with D hard to call. The germline V gene has CDR1 MNHEY and CDR2 SMNVEV (reference sequence). The V end was cut by 2 bases, the J end by 0 bases, with 5 bases between. The CDR3 is 14 amino acids. The CDR3: CASSLDSAKNIQYF. The DNA of the CDR3 is TGTGCCAGCAGTTTAGACTCAGCCAAAAACATTCAGTACTTC.

This chain connects TRBV7-8 to TRBJ2-1; weak D call: TRBD1 (6 bases). Germline loops: CDR1 SGHVS, CDR2 FQNEAQ. V gave up 1 base and J gave up 14 bases, with 12 bases separating them. The CDR3 totals 12 residues. This chain's CDR3 is CASSLGAQGEFF. The CDR3 coding sequence is TGTGCCAGCAGCTTAGGTGCACAGGGCGAGTTCTTC.

The V call is TRBV15, the J call TRBJ1-1; D unresolved. Per the germline V gene, CDR1 is LNHNV and CDR2 is YYDKDF (reference sequence). This CDR3 comprises 13 residues. Trimming removed 1 base from V and 1 base from J, with 4 bases in between. CDR3 sequence (DNA): TGTGCCACCAGCAGAGGCAGGAACACTGAAGCTTTCTTT. Its protein is CATSRGRNTEAFF.

This clone was counted once. This chain joins TRBV5-4 and TRBJ2-3, with unresolved D. Trimming pared 1 base from V and 2 bases from J, leaving 14 bases between. Germline V gene lookup returns CDR1 SGHNT and CDR2 YYREEE (reference sequence). The CDR3 extends over 16 amino acids. The CDR3 loop is CASSLRPARYTDTQYF. CDR3 nucleotides: TGTGCCAGCAGCTTGCGGCCTGCCAGGTACACAGATACGCAGTATTTT.

V usage is TRBV5-1 and J usage is TRBJ1-1; the match to TRBD1 covers 12 bases. There are 15 residues in the CDR3. The V gene's germline CDR1 is SGHRS and CDR2 YFSETQ. The trim removed 4 bases at V and 4 bases at J, leaving 5 bases unmatched. For the CDR3, the DNA is TGCGCCAGCAGCGCGGGACAGGGGGCGAGCACTGAAGCTTTCTTT. Protein product: CASSAGQGASTEAFF.

The chain employs TRBV29-1 and TRBJ2-6, with D perhaps given as TRBD1 or TRBD2 (5 bases each). This CDR3 comprises 14 residues. V lost 6 bases and J 4 bases, leaving 13 bases between the germline ends. The germline V gene has CDR1 SQVTM and CDR2 ANQGSEA. The CDR3 region has the DNA TGCAGCGTGCCGGGGACCTACGGGGCCAACGTCCTGACTTTC. As protein: CSVPGTYGANVLTF.

This clone was counted once. The CDR3 DNA is TGTGCCAGCAGCCCCATAGCGGAGCCCTACGAGCAGTACTTC. As protein: CASSPIAEPYEQYF. This chain connects TRBV5-4 to TRBJ2-7; weak D call: TRBD2 (6 bases). Germline CDR1 and CDR2: SGHNT and YYREEE (reference sequence). CDR3 length: 14 amino acids. V was shortened by 4 bases and J by 2 bases, with 13 bases between the two germline ends.

The rearrangement links TRBV19 to TRBJ2-7; 9 nucleotides align to TRBD1. Germline V gene data show CDR1 as LNHDA and CDR2 as SQIVND (reference sequence). Unmatched junction bases numbered 8, after V lost 5 bases and J lost 3 bases. This CDR3 region has 15 residues. The CDR3 loop reads CASSGLETGGYEQYV. CDR3 nucleotide sequence: TGTGCCAGTAGTGGCCTGGAGACAGGGGGCTACGAGCAGTACGTC.

This clone was picked up one time. The V and J genes are TRBV7-9 and TRBJ2-1, with D possibly TRBD1 on 5 matching bases. Germline lookup yields CDR1 SEHNR and CDR2 FQNEAQ (reference sequence). The CDR3 is 15 amino acids. V lost 5 bases and J 0 bases, leaving 11 bases between the germline ends. The CDR3 nucleotides read TGTGCCAGCAGCGACAGTCGATACTCCTACAATGAGCAGTTCTTC. Translating gives CASSDSRYSYNEQFF.

The genes are TRBV2 and TRBJ1-2; the D gene is possibly TRBD1 (5 bases). Trimming removed 8 bases from V and 5 bases from J, with 24 bases in between. The CDR3 runs to 16 residues. The germline CDR1 and CDR2 sequences are SNHLY and FYNNEI. The CDR3 nucleotides read TGTGCCAGCGAGAGCTTCAAAACAGGCGTCCGGTATGGCTACACCTTC. Translating gives CASESFKTGVRYGYTF. The complete variable domain, with remaining parts taken from reference TRBV2 and TRBJ1-2, reads EPEVTQTPSHQVTQMGQEVILRCVPISNHLYFYWYRQILGQKVEFLVSFYNNEISEKSEIFDDQFSVERPDGSNFTLKIRSTKLEDSAMYFCASESFKTGVRYGYTFGSGTRLTVV.

The chain recombines TRBV27 with TRBJ1-5, with D uncertain. CDR3 length: 14 residues. Trimming left V 4 bases short and J 1 base short, with 8 bases between. Germline V gives CDR1 MNHEY, CDR2 SMNVEV (reference sequence). The DNA of the CDR3 is TGTGCCAGCAGTTCGGCGTTGAGCAATCAGCCCCAGCATTTT. It codes for CASSSALSNQPQHF.

The V and J genes are TRBV29-1 and TRBJ2-2, with D possibly TRBD1 on 6 matching bases. Between the trimmed V and J ends, which lost 3 bases and 6 bases, there was a span of 14 bases. The CDR3 spans 14 residues. Germline V gene sequence: CDR1 SQVTM, CDR2 ANQGSEA. In DNA, the CDR3 is TGCAGCGTTGAGGATTCCCAGGGGTCCGGGGAGCTGTTTTTT. Translation: CSVEDSQGSGELFF.